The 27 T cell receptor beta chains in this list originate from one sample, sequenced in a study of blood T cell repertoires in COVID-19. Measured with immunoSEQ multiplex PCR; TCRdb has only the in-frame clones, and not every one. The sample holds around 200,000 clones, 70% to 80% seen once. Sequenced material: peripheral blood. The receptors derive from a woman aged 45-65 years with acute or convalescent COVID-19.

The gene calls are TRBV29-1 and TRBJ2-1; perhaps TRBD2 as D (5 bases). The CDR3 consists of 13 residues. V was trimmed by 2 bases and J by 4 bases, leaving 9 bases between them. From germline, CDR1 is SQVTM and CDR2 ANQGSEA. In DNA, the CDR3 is TGCAGCGTTGAACTAGCTGGTTACAATGAGCAGTTCTTC. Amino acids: CSVELAGYNEQFF.

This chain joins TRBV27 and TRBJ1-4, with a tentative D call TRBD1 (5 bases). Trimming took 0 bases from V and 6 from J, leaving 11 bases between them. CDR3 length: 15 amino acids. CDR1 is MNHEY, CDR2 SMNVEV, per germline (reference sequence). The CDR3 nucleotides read TGTGCCAGCAGTTTATCGGGGGGTTGGGATGAAAAACTGTTTTTT. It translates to CASSLSGGWDEKLFF. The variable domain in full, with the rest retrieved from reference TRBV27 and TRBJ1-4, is EAQVTQNPRYLITVTGKKLTVTCSQNMNHEYMSWYRQDPGLGLRQIYYSMNVEVTDKGDVPEGYKVSRKEKRNFPLILESPSPNQTSLYFCASSLSGGWDEKLFFGSGTQLSVL.

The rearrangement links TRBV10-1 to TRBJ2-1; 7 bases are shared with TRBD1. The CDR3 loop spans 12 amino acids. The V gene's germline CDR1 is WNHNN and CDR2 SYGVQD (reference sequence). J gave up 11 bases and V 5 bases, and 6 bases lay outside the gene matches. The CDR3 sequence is CASSPDRVKQFF. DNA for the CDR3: TGCGCCAGCAGTCCCGACAGGGTGAAGCAGTTCTTC.

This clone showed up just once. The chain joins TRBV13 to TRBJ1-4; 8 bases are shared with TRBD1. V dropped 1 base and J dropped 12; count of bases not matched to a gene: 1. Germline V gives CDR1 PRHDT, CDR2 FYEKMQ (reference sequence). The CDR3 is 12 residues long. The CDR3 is CASSLAGGQLFF. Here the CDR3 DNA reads TGTGCCAGCAGCTTAGCAGGGGGCCAACTGTTTTTT.

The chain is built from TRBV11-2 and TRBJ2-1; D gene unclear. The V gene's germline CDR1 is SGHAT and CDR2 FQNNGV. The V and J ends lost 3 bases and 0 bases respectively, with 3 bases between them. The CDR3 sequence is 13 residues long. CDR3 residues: CASSLRSYNEQFF. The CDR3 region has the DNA TGTGCCAGCAGCTTGCGCTCCTACAATGAGCAGTTCTTC.

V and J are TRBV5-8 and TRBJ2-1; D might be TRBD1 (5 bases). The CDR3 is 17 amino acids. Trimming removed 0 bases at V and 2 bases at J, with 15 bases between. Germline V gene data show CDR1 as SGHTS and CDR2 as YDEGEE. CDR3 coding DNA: TGTGCCAGCAGCTTGGAATTTTTCCAGGGAACCTACAATGAGCAGTTCTTC. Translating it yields CASSLEFFQGTYNEQFF.

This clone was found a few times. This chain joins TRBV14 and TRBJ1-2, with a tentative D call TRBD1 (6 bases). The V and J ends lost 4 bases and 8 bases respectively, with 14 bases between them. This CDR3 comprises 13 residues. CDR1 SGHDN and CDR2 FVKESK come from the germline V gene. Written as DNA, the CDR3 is TGTGCCAGCAGCCCAGGGGCGCCGAGAGGCTACACCTTC. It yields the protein CASSPGAPRGYTF.

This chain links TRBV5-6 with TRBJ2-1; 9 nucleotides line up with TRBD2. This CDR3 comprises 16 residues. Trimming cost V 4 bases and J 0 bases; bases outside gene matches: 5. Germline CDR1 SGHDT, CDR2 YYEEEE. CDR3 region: CASSRRSGGSYNEQFF. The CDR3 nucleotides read TGTGCCAGCAGCAGACGTAGCGGGGGCTCCTACAATGAGCAGTTCTTC.

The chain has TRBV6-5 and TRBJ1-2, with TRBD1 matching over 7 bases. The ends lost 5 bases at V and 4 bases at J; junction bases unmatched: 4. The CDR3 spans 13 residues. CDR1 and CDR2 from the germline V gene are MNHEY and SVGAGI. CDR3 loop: CASSRDSLYGYTF. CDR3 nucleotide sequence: TGTGCCAGCAGTCGGGACAGCCTCTATGGCTACACCTTC.

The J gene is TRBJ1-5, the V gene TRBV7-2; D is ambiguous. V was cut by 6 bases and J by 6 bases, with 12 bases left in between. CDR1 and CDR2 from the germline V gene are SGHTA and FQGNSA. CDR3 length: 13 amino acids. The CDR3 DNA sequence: TGTGCCAGCAGTATTAACATGCTTCAGCCCCAGCATTTT. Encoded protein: CASSINMLQPQHF.

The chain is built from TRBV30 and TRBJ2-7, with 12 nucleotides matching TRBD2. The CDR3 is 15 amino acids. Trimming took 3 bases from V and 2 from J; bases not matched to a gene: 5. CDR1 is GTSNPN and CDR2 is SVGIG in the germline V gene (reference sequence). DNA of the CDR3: TGTGCCTGGAGGGGAAGACTAGCGGGAGCCTACGAGCAGTACTTC. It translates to CAWRGRLAGAYEQYF. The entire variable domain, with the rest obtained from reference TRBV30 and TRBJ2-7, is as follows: SQTIHQWPATLVQPVGSPLSLECTVEGTSNPNLYWYRQAAGRGLQLLFYSVGIGQISSEVPQNLSASRPQDRQFILSSKKLLLSDSGFYLCAWRGRLAGAYEQYFGPGTRLTVT.

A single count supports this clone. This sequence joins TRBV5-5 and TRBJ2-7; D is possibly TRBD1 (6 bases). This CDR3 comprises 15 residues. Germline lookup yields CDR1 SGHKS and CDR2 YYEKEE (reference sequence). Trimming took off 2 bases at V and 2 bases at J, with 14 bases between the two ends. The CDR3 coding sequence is TGTGCCAGCAGCTTCAGGGGTGGAGTCACCTACGAGCAGTACTTC. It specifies CASSFRGGVTYEQYF.

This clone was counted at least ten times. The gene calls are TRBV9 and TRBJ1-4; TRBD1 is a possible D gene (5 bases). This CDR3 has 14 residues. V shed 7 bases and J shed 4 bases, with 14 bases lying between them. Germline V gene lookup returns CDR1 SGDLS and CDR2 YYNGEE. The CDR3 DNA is TGTGCCAGCGGGCCTGACAGCTTTAATGAAAAACTGTTTTTT. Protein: CASGPDSFNEKLFF. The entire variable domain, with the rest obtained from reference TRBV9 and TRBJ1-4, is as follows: DSGVTQTPKHLITATGQRVTLRCSPRSGDLSVYWYQQSLDQGLQFLIQYYNGEERAKGNILERFSAQQFPDLHSELNLSSLELGDSALYFCASGPDSFNEKLFFGSGTQLSVL.

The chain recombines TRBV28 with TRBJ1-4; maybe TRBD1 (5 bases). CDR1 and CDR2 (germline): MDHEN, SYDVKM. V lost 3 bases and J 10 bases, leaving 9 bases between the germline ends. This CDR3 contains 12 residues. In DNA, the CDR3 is TGTGCCAGCAGTTTTGGGGGGGGAAAACTGTTTTTT. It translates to CASSFGGGKLFF.

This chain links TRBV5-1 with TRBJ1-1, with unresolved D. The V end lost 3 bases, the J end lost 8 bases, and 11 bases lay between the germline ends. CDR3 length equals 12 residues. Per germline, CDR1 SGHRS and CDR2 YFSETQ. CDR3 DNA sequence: TGCGCCAGCAGCTGGGTGGGGAGGGAAGCTTTCTTT. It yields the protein CASSWVGREAFF.

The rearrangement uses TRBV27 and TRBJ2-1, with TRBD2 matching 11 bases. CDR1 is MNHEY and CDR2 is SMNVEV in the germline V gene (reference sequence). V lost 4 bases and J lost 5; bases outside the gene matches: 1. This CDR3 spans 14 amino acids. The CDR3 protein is CASSSSGGNNEQFF. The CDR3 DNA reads TGTGCCAGCAGTTCTAGCGGGGGGAACAATGAGCAGTTCTTC.

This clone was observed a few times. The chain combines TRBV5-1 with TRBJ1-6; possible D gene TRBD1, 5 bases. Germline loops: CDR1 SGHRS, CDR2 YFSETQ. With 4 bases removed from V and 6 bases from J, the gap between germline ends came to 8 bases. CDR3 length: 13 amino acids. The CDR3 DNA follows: TGCGCCAGCAGCCCAGGGCCTAATTCACCCCTCCACTTT. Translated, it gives CASSPGPNSPLHF.

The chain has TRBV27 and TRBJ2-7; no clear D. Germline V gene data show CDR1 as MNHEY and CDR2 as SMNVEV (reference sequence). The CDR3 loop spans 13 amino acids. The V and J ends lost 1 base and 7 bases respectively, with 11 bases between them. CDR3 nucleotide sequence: TGTGCCAGCAGTTTATTTGGGCTCGGAGAGCAGTACTTC. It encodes CASSLFGLGEQYF.

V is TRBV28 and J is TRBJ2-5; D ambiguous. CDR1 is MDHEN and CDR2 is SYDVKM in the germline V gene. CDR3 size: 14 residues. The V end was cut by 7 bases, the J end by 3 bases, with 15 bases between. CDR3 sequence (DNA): TGTGCCAGCAATGCCAGGTGGAAGGAAGAGACCCAGTACTTC. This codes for CASNARWKEETQYF.

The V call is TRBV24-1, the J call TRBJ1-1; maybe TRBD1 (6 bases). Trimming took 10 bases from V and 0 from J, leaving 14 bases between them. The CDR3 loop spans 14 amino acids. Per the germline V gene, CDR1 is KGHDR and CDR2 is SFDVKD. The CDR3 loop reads CATRRGGMNTEAFF. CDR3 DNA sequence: TGTGCCACTAGGCGTGGGGGCATGAACACTGAAGCTTTCTTT.

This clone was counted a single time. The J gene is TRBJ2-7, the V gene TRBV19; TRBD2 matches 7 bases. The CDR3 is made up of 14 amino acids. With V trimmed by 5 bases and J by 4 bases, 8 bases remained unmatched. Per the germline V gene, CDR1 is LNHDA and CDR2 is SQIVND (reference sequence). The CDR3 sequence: CASSFSSGPYEQYF. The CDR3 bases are TGTGCCAGTAGTTTTTCTAGCGGCCCTTACGAGCAGTACTTC.

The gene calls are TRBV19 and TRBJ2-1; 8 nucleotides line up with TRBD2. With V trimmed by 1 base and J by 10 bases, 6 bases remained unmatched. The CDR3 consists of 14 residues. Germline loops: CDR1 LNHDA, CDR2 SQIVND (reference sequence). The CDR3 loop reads CASSIAGGSSEQFF. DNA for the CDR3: TGTGCCAGTAGTATAGCGGGAGGGTCGTCCGAGCAGTTCTTC.

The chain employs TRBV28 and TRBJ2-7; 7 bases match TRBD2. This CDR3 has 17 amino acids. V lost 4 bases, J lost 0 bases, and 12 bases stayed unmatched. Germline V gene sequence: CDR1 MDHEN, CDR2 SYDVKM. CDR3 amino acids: CASSYPSSGSSSYEQYF. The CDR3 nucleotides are TGTGCCAGCAGTTACCCCTCTAGCGGCTCAAGCTCCTACGAGCAGTACTTC. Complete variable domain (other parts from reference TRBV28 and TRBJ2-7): DVKVTQSSRYLVKRTGEKVFLECVQDMDHENMFWYRQDPGLGLRLIYFSYDVKMKEKGDIPEGYSVSREKKERFSLILESASTNQTSMYLCASSYPSSGSSSYEQYFGPGTRLTVT.

The CDR3 sequence: CASRELEKLFF. The CDR3 nucleotides are TGTGCCAGCAGGGAGCTAGAAAAACTGTTTTTT. The chain employs TRBV6-5 and TRBJ1-4; D uncertain. The V end was cut by 6 bases, the J end by 8 bases, with 7 bases between. The V gene's germline CDR1 is MNHEY and CDR2 SVGAGI. The length of the CDR3 is 11 residues.

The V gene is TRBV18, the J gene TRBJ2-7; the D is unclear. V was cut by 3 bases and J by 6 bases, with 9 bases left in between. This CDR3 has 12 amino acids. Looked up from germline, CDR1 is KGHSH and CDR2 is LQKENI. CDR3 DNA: TGTGCCAGCTCACCTACCCTAACCGAGCAGTACTTC. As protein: CASSPTLTEQYF.

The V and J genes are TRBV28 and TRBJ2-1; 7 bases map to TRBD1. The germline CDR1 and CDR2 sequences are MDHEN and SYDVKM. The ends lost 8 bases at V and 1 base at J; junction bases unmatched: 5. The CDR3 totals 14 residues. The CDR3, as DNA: TGTGCCAGCCTTAGACAGGGTTCCTACAATGAGCAGTTCTTC. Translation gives CASLRQGSYNEQFF.

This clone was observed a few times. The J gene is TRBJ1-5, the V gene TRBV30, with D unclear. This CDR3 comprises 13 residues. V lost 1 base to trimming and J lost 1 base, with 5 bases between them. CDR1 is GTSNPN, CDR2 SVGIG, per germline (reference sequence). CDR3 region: CAWSDGSNQPQHF. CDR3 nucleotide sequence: TGTGCCTGGAGTGACGGGAGCAATCAGCCCCAGCATTTT.